This T cell receptor (beta chain) was sequenced in a study of breast tumors, draining lymph nodes, adjacent tissues. MiXCR, applied by TCRdb to the multiplex PCR reads, yields one record per CDR3 protein. Among 150,000 to 200,000 distinct CDR3 sequences listed, roughly a third were seen once. Samples came from axillary lymph nodes draining the breast cancer. Ten or more counts support this clonotype. This receptor was taken from a female donor with breast cancer. Some clones in this sample may be carry-over from other donors' samples. The sample taken for sequencing was axillary lymph node tissue.

CDR3 amino acids: CASSPGHMNYNEQFF. As DNA, the CDR3 is TGCGCCAGCAGCCCGGGACACATGAACTACAATGAGCAGTTCTTC. The genes are TRBV5-1 and TRBJ2-1; a possible D gene is TRBD1 (6 bases). V was cut by 4 bases and J by 3 bases, with 14 bases left in between. Germline V lookup: CDR1 SGHRS, CDR2 YFSETQ. CDR3 size: 15 residues.